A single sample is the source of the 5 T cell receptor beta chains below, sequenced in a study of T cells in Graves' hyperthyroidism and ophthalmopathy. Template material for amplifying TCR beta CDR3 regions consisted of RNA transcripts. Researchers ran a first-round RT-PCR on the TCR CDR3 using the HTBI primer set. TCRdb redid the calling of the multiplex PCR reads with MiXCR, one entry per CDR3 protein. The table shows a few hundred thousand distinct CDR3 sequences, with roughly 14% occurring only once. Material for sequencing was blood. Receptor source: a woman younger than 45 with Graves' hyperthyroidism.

CDR3 coding DNA: TGTGCCAGCAGTTTATCGACAGGGCCCTCCTATGGCTACACCTTC. Protein: CASSLSTGPSYGYTF. The chain links TRBV27 to TRBJ1-2; 7 bases are shared with TRBD1. The CDR3 is 15 amino acids. CDR1 MNHEY and CDR2 SMNVEV come from the germline V gene (reference sequence). V lost 0 bases and J lost 4; bases outside the gene matches: 5.

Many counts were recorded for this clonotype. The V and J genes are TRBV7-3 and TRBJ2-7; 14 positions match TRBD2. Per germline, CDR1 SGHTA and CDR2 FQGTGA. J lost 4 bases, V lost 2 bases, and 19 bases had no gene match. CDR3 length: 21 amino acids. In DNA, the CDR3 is TGTGCCAGCAGCTTAGGAACCCCCGGGACTAGCGGGAGCGGAGGGATGTACGAGCAGTACTTC. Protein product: CASSLGTPGTSGSGGMYEQYF.

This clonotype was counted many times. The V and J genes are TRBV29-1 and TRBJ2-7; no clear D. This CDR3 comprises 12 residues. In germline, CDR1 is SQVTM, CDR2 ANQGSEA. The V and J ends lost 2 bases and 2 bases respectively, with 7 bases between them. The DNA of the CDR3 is TGCAGCGTTGAACAAACCCCCTACGAGCAGTACTTC. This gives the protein CSVEQTPYEQYF.

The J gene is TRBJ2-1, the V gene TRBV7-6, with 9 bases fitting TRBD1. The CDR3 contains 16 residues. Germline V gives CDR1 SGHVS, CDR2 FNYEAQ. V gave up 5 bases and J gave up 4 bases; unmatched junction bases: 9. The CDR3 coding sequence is TGTGCCAGCAGCCATACCGGGACAGGGAAATACAATGAGCAGTTCTTC. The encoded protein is CASSHTGTGKYNEQFF. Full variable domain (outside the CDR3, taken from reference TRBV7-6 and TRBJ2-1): GAGVSQSPRYKVTKRGQDVALRCDPISGHVSLYWYRQALGQGPEFLTYFNYEAQQDKSGLPNDRFSAERPEGSISTLTIQRTEQRDSAMYRCASSHTGTGKYNEQFFGPGTRLTVL.

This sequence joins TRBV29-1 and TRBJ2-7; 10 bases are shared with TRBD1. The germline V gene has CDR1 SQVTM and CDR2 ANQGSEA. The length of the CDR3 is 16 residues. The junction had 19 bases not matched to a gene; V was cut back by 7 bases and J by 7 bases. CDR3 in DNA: TGCAGCGCAACGACAGGGGGCTTCCTACCCCCCTGGGAGCAGTACTTC. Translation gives CSATTGGFLPPWEQYF.